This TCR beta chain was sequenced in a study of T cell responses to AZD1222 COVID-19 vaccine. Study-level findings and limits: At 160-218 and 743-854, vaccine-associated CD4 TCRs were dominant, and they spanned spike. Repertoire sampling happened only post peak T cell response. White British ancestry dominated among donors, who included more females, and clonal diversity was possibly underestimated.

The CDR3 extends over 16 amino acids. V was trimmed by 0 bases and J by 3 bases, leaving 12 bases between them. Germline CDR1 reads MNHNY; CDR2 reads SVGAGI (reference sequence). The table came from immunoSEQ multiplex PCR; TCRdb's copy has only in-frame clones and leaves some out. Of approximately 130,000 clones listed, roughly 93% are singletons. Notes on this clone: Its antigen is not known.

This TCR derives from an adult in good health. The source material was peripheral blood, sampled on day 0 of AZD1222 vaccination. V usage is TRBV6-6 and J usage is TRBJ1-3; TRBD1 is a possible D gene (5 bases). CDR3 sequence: CASSYSGRGGGNTIYF. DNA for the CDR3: TGTGCCAGCAGTTACTCGGGGCGGGGCGGTGGAAACACCATATATTTT.